One and the same sample provided the 15 T cell receptor beta chains below, sequenced in a study of cytomegalovirus exposure and HLA in healthy donors. The PCR had 60 Vbeta and 13 Jbeta primers. Sequencing was performed with immunoSEQ multiplex PCR; in TCRdb, only in-frame clones are kept and a portion is missing. The sample contains 95,000 to 100,000 clones, about four fifths of which appear only once. The sequenced material came from PBMCs. The receptors stem from a middle-aged woman in good health and CMV-seronegative.

The gene calls are TRBV5-4 and TRBJ1-2, with 10 bases aligning to TRBD1. The germline gives CDR1 SGHNT, CDR2 YYREEE (reference sequence). V shed 0 bases, J shed 5 bases, and the junction held 1 base outside the gene matches. The CDR3 extends over 14 amino acids. The chain's CDR3 is CASSLGQGAYGYTF. For the CDR3, the DNA is TGTGCCAGCAGCTTGGGACAGGGGGCATATGGCTACACCTTC.

V usage is TRBV5-5 and J usage is TRBJ1-5, with D tentatively TRBD1 (6 bases). V was clipped by 0 bases and J by 1 base, with 17 bases between them. Germline lookup yields CDR1 SGHKS and CDR2 YYEKEE (reference sequence). This CDR3 has 18 amino acids. The CDR3 reads CASSLGSGEGRSNQPQHF. The CDR3 bases are TGTGCCAGCAGCTTGGGGTCAGGGGAGGGGAGAAGCAATCAGCCCCAGCATTTT. Drawing the rest from reference TRBV5-5 and TRBJ1-5, the complete variable domain is DAGVTQSPTHLIKTRGQQVTLRCSPISGHKSVSWYQQVLGQGPQFIFQYYEKEERGRGNFPDRFSARQFPNYSSELNVNALLLGDSALYLCASSLGSGEGRSNQPQHFGDGTRLSIL.

The chain links TRBV12-5 to TRBJ2-5; D gene unclear. CDR3 length equals 16 residues. The ends were cut back, 1 base at V and 1 base at J, with 13 bases in the middle. Germline lookup yields CDR1 LGHNT and CDR2 FRNRAP. The CDR3 DNA is TGTGCTAGTGGTTTGGACTACTGGCGTTTCCAAGAGACCCAGTACTTC. Translated: CASGLDYWRFQETQYF.

The chain employs TRBV5-1 and TRBJ2-5, with 11 bases identical to TRBD2. Germline values: CDR1 SGHRS, CDR2 YFSETQ. The CDR3 consists of 17 residues. The V and J ends lost 0 bases and 1 base, in that order; junction bases with no gene match: 5. This CDR3 reads CASSLGQGLAVQETQYF. In DNA form, the CDR3 reads TGCGCCAGCAGCTTGGGACAGGGACTAGCGGTCCAAGAGACCCAGTACTTC.

The V gene is TRBV5-1, the J gene TRBJ2-3; 7 nucleotides line up with TRBD1. This CDR3 is 16 amino acids long. The V gene end was trimmed by 4 bases and the J gene end by 1 base; junction bases not matched to a gene: 9. In germline, CDR1 is SGHRS, CDR2 YFSETQ. CDR3 bases: TGCGCCAGCAGCCCCATACAGGGGCGAGGCACAGATACGCAGTATTTT. It specifies CASSPIQGRGTDTQYF.

This chain joins TRBV25-1 and TRBJ2-5; D unresolved. The CDR3 covers 15 residues. V lost 0 bases, J lost 5 bases, and 13 bases lay in between. Germline V gene data show CDR1 as MGHDK and CDR2 as SYGVNS. DNA of the CDR3: TGTGCCAGCAGTGAATATGCCCGCCCTGAGGAGACCCAGTACTTC. Residues: CASSEYARPEETQYF.

The chain has TRBV7-9 and TRBJ2-1; D is uncertain. V was trimmed by 1 base and J by 4 bases, leaving 8 bases between them. Germline V gene lookup returns CDR1 SEHNR and CDR2 FQNEAQ (reference sequence). The CDR3 contains 14 residues. The CDR3 region is CASSLVQSYNEQFF. The CDR3 coding sequence is TGTGCCAGCAGCTTAGTACAGTCTTACAATGAGCAGTTCTTC.

The rearrangement links TRBV4-2 to TRBJ1-1; no definite D call. Germline CDR1 is LGHNA and CDR2 is YNFKEQ. The CDR3 is made up of 15 amino acids. Trimming pared 0 bases from V and 1 base from J, leaving 9 bases between. The CDR3 sequence is CASSQEEGQNTEAFF. The DNA of the CDR3 is TGTGCCAGCAGCCAAGAGGAGGGCCAGAACACTGAAGCTTTCTTT.

This chain connects TRBV9 to TRBJ1-5; D not resolved. V lost 4 bases and J lost 4, with 12 bases in between. The germline gives CDR1 SGDLS, CDR2 YYNGEE. This CDR3 is built from 14 residues. The CDR3 protein is CASSTSGSNQPQHF. The CDR3 DNA is TGTGCCAGCAGCACCTCAGGATCTAATCAGCCCCAGCATTTT.

V is TRBV19 and J is TRBJ2-2; 9 bases agree with TRBD2. V shed 8 bases and J 4 bases; nucleotides not matched to a gene: 14. Per the germline V gene, CDR1 is LNHDA and CDR2 is SQIVND (reference sequence). The CDR3 spans 17 residues. For the CDR3, the DNA is TGTGCCAGTTCTGGGCCTAGCGGGGTACAATCCACCGGGGAGCTGTTTTTT. Translation gives CASSGPSGVQSTGELFF.

This sequence joins TRBV27 and TRBJ1-6; tentatively, D is TRBD1 (6 bases). Germline CDR1 MNHEY, CDR2 SMNVEV (reference sequence). This CDR3 has 12 residues. Between the trimmed V and J ends, which lost 5 bases and 13 bases, there was a span of 12 bases. The CDR3 sequence is CASSPNRAPLHF. The CDR3 DNA sequence: TGTGCCAGCAGTCCCAACAGGGCGCCCCTCCACTTT.

The chain combines TRBV30 with TRBJ2-3; D is possibly TRBD1 (6 bases). The CDR3 consists of 15 residues. In germline, CDR1 is GTSNPN, CDR2 SVGIG (reference sequence). Deletions cut 2 bases from V and 6 bases from J, with 18 bases between. Written as DNA, the CDR3 is TGTGCCTGGAGTCATAACAGGGTTCCGGCGGATACGCAGTATTTT. It is translated as CAWSHNRVPADTQYF.

The V gene is TRBV29-1, the J gene TRBJ2-1; D is uncertain. Germline V gene sequence: CDR1 SQVTM, CDR2 ANQGSEA. The CDR3 spans 13 residues. V was shortened by 0 bases and J by 6 bases, with 9 bases between the two germline ends. The CDR3 spells CSVEDRLVNEQFF. The CDR3 DNA follows: TGCAGCGTTGAAGATCGGTTAGTCAATGAGCAGTTCTTC.

This clone has more than one count but fewer than ten. The chain couples TRBV10-2 to TRBJ1-4; TRBD1 is a possible D gene (5 bases). The CDR3 totals 15 residues. V was pared by 6 bases and J by 8 bases, with 19 bases between. CDR1 and CDR2 (germline): WSHSY, SAAADI. The DNA of the CDR3 is TGCGCCAGCAGCGAGCCTCGCTACAGGAACGAAAAACTGTTTTTT. The encoded protein is CASSEPRYRNEKLFF.

This rearrangement joins TRBV28 to TRBJ2-7; D possibly corresponds to TRBD2 (6 bases). Germline lookup yields CDR1 MDHEN and CDR2 SYDVKM. Trimming took off 6 bases at V and 4 bases at J, with 16 bases between the two ends. CDR3 length equals 14 residues. The CDR3 is CASRARGGGYEQYF. CDR3 DNA: TGTGCCAGCAGAGCAAGGGGAGGTGGTTACGAGCAGTACTTC.